A single sample gave rise to the 32 T cell receptor beta chains below, sequenced in a study of blood T cell repertoires in COVID-19. Here immunoSEQ multiplex PCR was the method, and the copy in TCRdb shows in-frame clones only, minus some. This table has about 280,000 clones, 90% appearing once. Sequenced: PBMCs or T cells enriched from blood (not recorded which). The receptor set was obtained from a woman aged 25 to 39 with acute COVID-19.

V gene TRBV30 combines with J gene TRBJ1-3; no clear D. This CDR3 region has 12 residues. Trimming removed 8 bases from V and 0 bases from J, with 8 bases in between. Germline V gene data show CDR1 as GTSNPN and CDR2 as SVGIG (reference sequence). CDR3 DNA sequence: TGTGCCGCACAGCTCTCTGGAAACACCATATATTTT. Residues: CAAQLSGNTIYF.

This clone was picked up one time. V and J are TRBV7-9 and TRBJ2-2; 8 bases are shared with TRBD1. Germline values: CDR1 SEHNR, CDR2 FQNEAQ (reference sequence). Trimming removed 0 bases from V and 3 bases from J; junction bases left unmatched: 6. There are 17 residues in the CDR3. The CDR3 nucleotides read TGTGCCAGCAGCTTAGCCGGACAGGGAACGGACACCGGGGAGCTGTTTTTT. Translation gives CASSLAGQGTDTGELFF.

V usage is TRBV28 and J usage is TRBJ2-7, with TRBD1 as a possible D gene (6 bases). The germline V gene encodes CDR1 MDHEN and CDR2 SYDVKM. With 3 bases removed from V and 4 bases from J, the gap between germline ends came to 10 bases. CDR3 length: 13 residues. CDR3 sequence (DNA): TGTGCCAGCAGTTTTACAGGGACGTACGAGCAGTACTTC. This codes for CASSFTGTYEQYF.

The chain is built from TRBV29-1 and TRBJ1-5, with a possible D match to TRBD1 (5 bases). Per germline, CDR1 SQVTM and CDR2 ANQGSEA. Trimming cost V 6 bases and J 7 bases, with 13 bases left between them. CDR3 size: 12 residues. CDR3 nucleotides: TGCAGCGTATCAATGGCAGGGCAGCCCCAGCATTTT. Its translation is CSVSMAGQPQHF.

This chain connects TRBV28 to TRBJ2-2; 10 nucleotides align to TRBD2. V dropped 4 bases and J dropped 5; count of bases not matched to a gene: 4. The V gene's germline CDR1 is MDHEN and CDR2 SYDVKM. This CDR3 spans 15 amino acids. CDR3 DNA sequence: TGTGCCAGCAGTTCTCTAGCGGGAGTTACCGGGGAGCTGTTTTTT. Translating it yields CASSSLAGVTGELFF. Drawing the rest from reference TRBV28 and TRBJ2-2, the complete variable domain is DVKVTQSSRYLVKRTGEKVFLECVQDMDHENMFWYRQDPGLGLRLIYFSYDVKMKEKGDIPEGYSVSREKKERFSLILESASTNQTSMYLCASSSLAGVTGELFFGEGSRLTVL.

This chain uses TRBV7-9 with TRBJ2-1; 9 nucleotides line up with TRBD2. V lost 5 bases to trimming and J lost 5 bases; unmatched junction nucleotides: 7. CDR3 length: 15 residues. Germline V CDR1 and CDR2: SEHNR, FQNEAQ (reference sequence). The CDR3 loop is CASSTGTSWDNEQFF. The CDR3, as DNA: TGTGCCAGCAGCACCGGGACTAGCTGGGACAATGAGCAGTTCTTC.

The rearrangement joins TRBV7-6 to TRBJ2-3; 9 positions agree with TRBD1. From germline, CDR1 is SGHVS and CDR2 FNYEAQ. This CDR3 has 16 amino acids. V dropped 4 bases and J dropped 2; count of bases not matched to a gene: 7. This CDR3 reads CASSSRTGAFTDTQYF. The CDR3 bases are TGTGCCAGCAGCTCTAGGACAGGGGCCTTCACAGATACGCAGTATTTT. Full variable domain (remainder filled in from reference TRBV7-6 and TRBJ2-3): GAGVSQSPRYKVTKRGQDVALRCDPISGHVSLYWYRQALGQGPEFLTYFNYEAQQDKSGLPNDRFSAERPEGSISTLTIQRTEQRDSAMYRCASSSRTGAFTDTQYFGPGTRLTVL.

This rearrangement joins TRBV19 to TRBJ2-7; possibly TRBD2 for D (7 bases). The germline CDR1 and CDR2 sequences are LNHDA and SQIVND (reference sequence). The CDR3 consists of 14 residues. The V and J ends lost 10 bases and 1 base respectively, with 17 bases between them. CDR3 nucleotides: TGTGCCACCTCCCAAGGGGGGGGTTCCTACGAGCAGTACTTC. This codes for CATSQGGGSYEQYF.

The chain links TRBV7-9 to TRBJ2-3; maybe TRBD2 (5 bases). V dropped 4 bases and J dropped 5 bases, with 16 bases sitting between them. Germline V gene data show CDR1 as SEHNR and CDR2 as FQNEAQ (reference sequence). The CDR3 contains 15 residues. CDR3 bases: TGTGCCAGCAGCTCGGAAGGGAGCCCACTAGATACGCAGTATTTT. Amino acids: CASSSEGSPLDTQYF.

The J gene is TRBJ2-5, the V gene TRBV30; D is possibly TRBD2 (6 bases). Per germline, CDR1 GTSNPN and CDR2 SVGIG (reference sequence). The CDR3 totals 13 residues. The V and J ends lost 1 base and 5 bases respectively, with 11 bases between them. DNA for the CDR3: TGTGCCTGGAGTGCCGCGGGGCGGGAGACCCAGTACTTC. This codes for CAWSAAGRETQYF.

The chain joins TRBV7-9 to TRBJ2-2; D perhaps matches TRBD1 (6 bases). The germline V gene has CDR1 SEHNR and CDR2 FQNEAQ (reference sequence). The CDR3 has 15 amino acids. The ends were cut back, 3 bases at V and 3 bases at J, with 11 bases in the middle. The CDR3 DNA reads TGTGCCAGCAGCTTTACTCAGGGGTACACCGGGGAGCTGTTTTTT. Amino acid sequence: CASSFTQGYTGELFF.

This chain uses TRBV5-4 with TRBJ1-2; 8 nucleotides agree with TRBD1. Per the germline V gene, CDR1 is SGHNT and CDR2 is YYREEE (reference sequence). CDR3 length: 14 residues. V was clipped by 4 bases and J by 2 bases; unmatched bases: 4. The CDR3 loop reads CASSLDRANYGYTF. The CDR3 DNA reads TGTGCCAGCAGCCTGGACAGGGCGAACTATGGCTACACCTTC.

This clone was seen a few times. CDR3 coding DNA: TGCACCAGCAGCCAAGATGAGCGCGACAATGAGCAGTTCTTC. This translates into CTSSQDERDNEQFF. The chain carries TRBV1 and TRBJ2-1; the DNA was not compared with TRBD2, the D call given in the table. TRBV1 is tagged as a pseudogene. The CDR3 length is 14 residues.

The V and J genes are TRBV28 and TRBJ1-6, with D maybe TRBD1 (5 bases). V gave up 3 bases and J gave up 5 bases, with 11 bases separating them. This CDR3 contains 15 residues. CDR1 is MDHEN, CDR2 SYDVKM, per germline. CDR3 residues: CASSFTDSHNSPLHF. The DNA of the CDR3 is TGTGCCAGCAGTTTCACCGACAGTCATAATTCACCCCTCCACTTT.

For the CDR3, the DNA is TGTGCCAGCAGTAGCCCCGAAGACTCTGGAAACACCATATATTTT. Its translation: CASSSPEDSGNTIYF. The gene calls are TRBV28 and TRBJ1-3; D remains unclear. The germline gives CDR1 MDHEN, CDR2 SYDVKM. This CDR3 region has 15 residues. The V gene lost 5 bases and the J gene lost 0 bases, with 11 bases spanning the gap. Using reference TRBV28 and TRBJ1-3 for the parts outside the CDR3, the full variable domain is DVKVTQSSRYLVKRTGEKVFLECVQDMDHENMFWYRQDPGLGLRLIYFSYDVKMKEKGDIPEGYSVSREKKERFSLILESASTNQTSMYLCASSSPEDSGNTIYFGEGSWLTVV.

V usage is TRBV28 and J usage is TRBJ1-5; D unresolved. In germline, CDR1 is MDHEN, CDR2 SYDVKM. The length of the CDR3 is 15 residues. Trimming cost V 2 bases and J 3 bases, with 11 bases left between them. The CDR3 protein is CASSLIGPTNQPQHF. CDR3 DNA sequence: TGTGCCAGCAGTTTAATTGGGCCGACCAATCAGCCCCAGCATTTT.

This chain's CDR3 is CASSQVRAGLTEAFF. In DNA form, the CDR3 reads TGCGCCAGCAGCCAAGTAAGGGCAGGGCTGACTGAAGCTTTCTTT. This sequence joins TRBV4-1 and TRBJ1-1, with D maybe TRBD1 (5 bases). Germline V lookup: CDR1 MGHRA, CDR2 YSYEKL. V dropped 1 base and J dropped 5 bases, with 14 bases sitting between them. This CDR3 contains 15 residues.

In DNA form, the CDR3 reads TGTGCCAGCAGTTCATCCGATTCCGGGACTAGAGACGTCAATGAGCAGTTCTTC. This codes for CASSSSDSGTRDVNEQFF. V and J are TRBV28 and TRBJ2-1; 8 positions agree with TRBD2. The CDR3 has 18 amino acids. Germline CDR1 and CDR2: MDHEN and SYDVKM. The V gene end was trimmed by 4 bases and the J gene end by 6 bases; junction bases not matched to a gene: 17. The variable domain in full, completed from reference TRBV28 and TRBJ2-1, reads DVKVTQSSRYLVKRTGEKVFLECVQDMDHENMFWYRQDPGLGLRLIYFSYDVKMKEKGDIPEGYSVSREKKERFSLILESASTNQTSMYLCASSSSDSGTRDVNEQFFGPGTRLTVL.

V and J are TRBV4-1 and TRBJ1-5; D is perhaps TRBD1 (6 bases). Germline V gene sequence: CDR1 MGHRA, CDR2 YSYEKL. The CDR3 totals 16 residues. V was trimmed by 1 base and J by 8 bases, leaving 18 bases between them. CDR3 amino acids: CASSQAVWGPREPQHF. The CDR3 bases are TGCGCCAGCAGCCAAGCGGTTTGGGGGCCTAGGGAGCCCCAGCATTTT.

The chain recombines TRBV2 with TRBJ1-6; 7 bases align to TRBD1. Per the germline V gene, CDR1 is SNHLY and CDR2 is FYNNEI. The CDR3 has 15 residues. V was clipped by 6 bases and J by 7 bases; unmatched bases: 9. The CDR3 DNA follows: TGTGCCAGCAGCGGTTCAACAGGGGTGAATTCACCCCTCCACTTT. This encodes CASSGSTGVNSPLHF.

The rearrangement links TRBV30 to TRBJ2-6; D unresolved. Germline CDR1 GTSNPN, CDR2 SVGIG (reference sequence). V lost 6 bases and J 4 bases, leaving 4 bases between the germline ends. The CDR3 consists of 11 residues. The DNA for the CDR3 is TGTGCCTGCCGGGGGGCCAACGTCCTGACTTTC. It specifies CACRGANVLTF.

This rearrangement joins TRBV25-1 to TRBJ2-7; D not resolved. CDR3 length: 14 amino acids. Germline V gives CDR1 MGHDK, CDR2 SYGVNS. V lost 3 bases and J lost 2, with 11 bases in between. This CDR3 is CASSDWSSTYEQYF. CDR3 bases: TGTGCCAGCAGTGATTGGAGTTCCACCTACGAGCAGTACTTC.

The J gene is TRBJ2-3, the V gene TRBV11-2; TRBD2 matches 8 bases. V shed 5 bases, J shed 0 bases, and the junction held 4 bases outside the gene matches. This CDR3 spans 15 amino acids. The germline CDR1 and CDR2 sequences are SGHAT and FQNNGV. The CDR3 loop reads CASSRTSGSTDTQYF. CDR3 DNA: TGTGCCAGCAGCCGAACTAGCGGTAGCACAGATACGCAGTATTTT.

The gene calls are TRBV5-1 and TRBJ2-2; TRBD1 matches at 7 bases. CDR1 SGHRS and CDR2 YFSETQ come from the germline V gene. There are 16 residues in the CDR3. V trimming: 4 bases; J trimming: 4 bases; junction bases outside the gene matches: 10. This CDR3 is CASSLDRVQSTGELFF. In DNA, the CDR3 is TGCGCCAGCAGCCTAGACAGGGTACAAAGCACCGGGGAGCTGTTTTTT.

The rearrangement uses TRBV29-1 and TRBJ1-2; D gene ambiguous. The germline V and J ends were trimmed by 0 bases and 3 bases, with 8 bases remaining between them. The CDR3 loop spans 13 amino acids. Germline values: CDR1 SQVTM, CDR2 ANQGSEA. The CDR3 nucleotides are TGCAGCGTTGAAGATGCCGGGTACTATGGCTACACCTTC. Translation: CSVEDAGYYGYTF.

The rearrangement links TRBV15 to TRBJ1-2; 7 bases agree with TRBD1. Germline V CDR1 and CDR2: LNHNV, YYDKDF (reference sequence). This CDR3 has 11 residues. With 8 bases clipped from V and 8 bases from J, the junction kept 5 bases outside the gene matches. Written as DNA, the CDR3 is TGTGCCACCTATCAGGGGGAAGGCTACACCTTC. Translated, it gives CATYQGEGYTF.

The J gene is TRBJ2-1, the V gene TRBV9, with TRBD1 matching 7 bases. Losses at the gene ends were 7 bases for V and 9 bases for J; bases not matched to a gene: 13. The CDR3 has 14 residues. Germline V gene lookup returns CDR1 SGDLS and CDR2 YYNGEE. The CDR3 is CASAGTAPTGEQFF. The CDR3 region has the DNA TGTGCCAGCGCCGGGACAGCACCTACCGGTGAGCAGTTCTTC.

The chain combines TRBV5-1 with TRBJ1-1, with D perhaps matching TRBD1 (6 bases). The CDR3 totals 16 residues. The V gene's germline CDR1 is SGHRS and CDR2 YFSETQ. V gave up 4 bases and J gave up 0 bases, with 16 bases separating them. CDR3 in amino acids: CASSARTDAMNTEAFF. CDR3 nucleotide sequence: TGCGCCAGCAGCGCCCGGACAGACGCTATGAACACTGAAGCTTTCTTT.

The rearrangement joins TRBV5-8 to TRBJ2-7; D perhaps matches TRBD1 (7 bases). The CDR3 length is 18 residues. Germline V lookup: CDR1 SGHTS, CDR2 YDEGEE. V was cut by 0 bases and J by 3 bases, with 22 bases left in between. Written as DNA, the CDR3 is TGTGCCAGCAGCTTGGTCGGGGGCGCAAGGGGGCCAGACTACGAGCAGTACTTC. Translated: CASSLVGGARGPDYEQYF.

The chain joins TRBV29-1 to TRBJ2-2; TRBD1 matches 7 bases. The J segment lost 3 bases and the V segment lost 2 bases, leaving 9 bases of the junction unmatched. This CDR3 is built from 16 residues. Germline CDR1 is SQVTM and CDR2 is ANQGSEA. CDR3 sequence (DNA): TGCAGCGTTGAATCAGGAACAGGGGCGGACACCGGGGAGCTGTTTTTT. Translated, it gives CSVESGTGADTGELFF.

The chain has TRBV11-3 and TRBJ2-1, with a possible D match to TRBD1 (5 bases). This CDR3 region has 14 residues. Germline V gives CDR1 SGHNT, CDR2 YENEEA. V was pared by 1 base and J by 7 bases, with 11 bases between. Here the CDR3 reads CASSLGRVANEQFF. CDR3 nucleotides: TGTGCCAGCAGCTTAGGCAGGGTTGCGAATGAGCAGTTCTTC.

This sequence joins TRBV24-1 and TRBJ2-3; 7 bases are shared with TRBD1. The V gene's germline CDR1 is KGHDR and CDR2 SFDVKD. V shed 7 bases and J 3 bases; nucleotides not matched to a gene: 9. This CDR3 is built from 15 residues. The chain's CDR3 is CATRETGRKTDTQYF. The DNA of the CDR3 is TGTGCCACCAGGGAGACAGGGCGGAAAACAGATACGCAGTATTTT.